A selection of T cell receptor beta chains follows, all from one sample in a study of T cell responses to AZD1222 COVID-19 vaccine. Assay used: immunoSEQ multiplex PCR; TCRdb lists only in-frame clones, some missing. The sample carries 110,000 to 150,000 clones, 90% to 95% recorded once. The specimen was peripheral blood, collected on day 0 of AZD1222 vaccination. The receptors were sampled from an adult in good health. Both conserved end residues are trimmed from each CDR3.

j_call v_call cdr3_aa
TRBJ2-1 TRBV28 ASSLNPGVGEQF
TRBJ2-7 TRBV19 ASSIGGTGSYEQY
TRBJ1-2 TRBV30 AWSESSAHYGYT
TRBJ1-6 TRBV3-1/TRBV3-2 ASSQAEGGNSPLH
TRBJ2-2 TRBV7-6 ASSQFRGAPGELF
TRBJ1-5 TRBV6-1 ASSAIQGLGNQPQH
TRBJ1-3 TRBV27 ASSKGPSGNTIY
TRBJ1-2 TRBV9 ASSATDSYGYT
TRBJ2-2 TRBV27 ASSLSPRGSGELF
TRBJ2-5 TRBV27 ASSLWRGDQETQY
TRBJ2-4 TRBV29-1 SVNPLQGDKNIQY
TRBJ2-7 TRBV6-2/TRBV6-3 ASSYTGTYEQY
TRBJ1-6 TRBV3-1/TRBV3-2 ASSLGRYNSPLH
TRBJ2-1 TRBV19 ASSIVTSGGSYNEQF
TRBJ2-7 TRBV6-5 ASSPGTGYEQY
TRBJ1-2 TRBV4-2 ASSRGSLYGYT
TRBJ2-1 TRBV7-9 ASSSPYRGQWEQF
TRBJ1-5 TRBV27 PTGQGIQPQH
TRBJ2-1 TRBV9 ASSAVQAYNEQF
TRBJ1-2 TRBV13 ASSLFLRGGYT
TRBJ2-5 TRBV9 ASSVGADLSQETQY
TRBJ1-6 TRBV10-2 ASRGQLNSPLH
TRBJ2-7 TRBV6-6 ASSYSGRSNEQY
TRBJ2-1 TRBV5-1 ASKIWTGEYNEQF
TRBJ1-4 TRBV6-1 ASSEARGGVEKLF
TRBJ1-5 TRBV5-5 ASSLGAAQPQH
TRBJ1-1 TRBV7-2 ASSLDSAPYTEAF
TRBJ2-5 TRBV11-1 ASSLGVVETQY
TRBJ1-1 TRBV2 ASSAGQGSTEAF
TRBJ1-1 TRBV21-1 ASSIDTVNTEAF
TRBJ1-6 TRBV9 ASSPRSSYNSPLH
TRBJ2-5 TRBV6-5 ASSLIEATQY
TRBJ1-2 TRBV19 ASSLGGTANYGYT
TRBJ2-3 TRBV7-9 ASSLTAGATDTQY
TRBJ2-3 TRBV5-1 ASSFPQGALGDTQY
TRBJ1-6 TRBV7-3 ASSLRGGGNSPLH
TRBJ1-2 TRBV7-3 ASSLRHQPSNYGYT
TRBJ1-2 TRBV19 ASSTSEVYGYT
TRBJ1-4 TRBV4-1 ASSHEGQSNEKLF
TRBJ1-4 TRBV7-9 ASSLESGNEKLF
TRBJ1-6 TRBV12-5 ASGLWTARSSYNSPLH
TRBJ1-2 TRBV12-3/TRBV12-4 AGGQGTGGYT
TRBJ1-6 TRBV7-9 ASSLRGQINSPLH
TRBJ2-6 TRBV27 ASSLSSPQRALSGANVLT
TRBJ1-1 TRBV27 ASSLQVNTEAF
TRBJ1-5 TRBV6-5 ASLGRLSNQPQH
TRBJ2-1 TRBV2 ASAPGWRGEQF
TRBJ2-5 TRBV24-1 ATSGATLQETQY
TRBJ1-1 TRBV6-6 ASSYVEGARAF
TRBJ2-1 TRBV19 ASTEGGADEQF
TRBJ1-5 TRBV5-8 ASSLASGGNQPQH
TRBJ2-1 TRBV28 ASSFLAGGPVSHNEQF
TRBJ2-1 TRBV5-1 ASSLTGGAYNEQF
TRBJ1-1 TRBV28 ASSFRLGTEAF